The 14 T cell receptor beta chains below were found in one sample sequenced in a study of shared clonotypes between healthy human individuals. Clones were read by immunoSEQ multiplex PCR, and TCRdb kept only the in-frame ones, dropping some. This sample has about 600,000 clones, with around three quarters found just once. The sample consisted of PBMCs. Receptors were obtained from a woman aged 40 to 50 in good health. Some clones in this sample may be carry-over from other donors' samples.

The chain employs TRBV28 and TRBJ1-1; TRBD1 is a possible D gene (5 bases). Germline CDR1 and CDR2: MDHEN and SYDVKM. Trimming cost V 3 bases and J 9 bases, with 14 bases left between them. The CDR3 length is 13 residues. The CDR3 sequence: CASSLFGRAQAFF. CDR3 DNA sequence: TGTGCCAGCAGTTTGTTTGGCAGGGCCCAAGCTTTCTTT.

J is TRBJ2-7 and V is TRBV6-5; D perhaps matches TRBD2 (6 bases). The germline V and J ends were trimmed by 5 bases and 6 bases, with 14 bases remaining between them. Germline V gene data show CDR1 as MNHEY and CDR2 as SVGAGI. The CDR3 is 13 residues long. The DNA for the CDR3 is TGTGCCAGCAGTCCCGGGACTCCTCCCGAGCAGTACTTC. Its translation is CASSPGTPPEQYF.

This clone was detected only a few times. J is TRBJ1-1 and V is TRBV11-2; D uncertain. V dropped 2 bases and J dropped 1 base, with 11 bases sitting between them. Germline assignment: CDR1 SGHAT and CDR2 FQNNGV. The CDR3 has 15 amino acids. Here the CDR3 DNA reads TGTGCCAGCAGCTTAAATAAGGGAGGGAACACTGAAGCTTTCTTT. It is translated as CASSLNKGGNTEAFF.

The chain has TRBV30 and TRBJ1-2; possibly TRBD1 for D (6 bases). This CDR3 is 13 amino acids long. V lost 2 bases, J lost 3 bases, and 10 bases lay in between. CDR1 is GTSNPN, CDR2 SVGIG, per germline (reference sequence). The CDR3 is CAWSQGFDYGYTF. As DNA, the CDR3 is TGTGCCTGGAGTCAGGGGTTTGACTATGGCTACACCTTC.

V is TRBV10-3 and J is TRBJ2-7; 9 nucleotides align to TRBD1. Germline CDR1 and CDR2: ENHRY and SYGVKD. V gave up 6 bases and J gave up 0 bases; unmatched junction bases: 3. The CDR3 is made up of 14 amino acids. CDR3 loop: CAIRGTGTSYEQYF. In DNA, the CDR3 is TGTGCCATCAGGGGGACAGGGACCTCCTACGAGCAGTACTTC.

This clone showed up just once. V usage is TRBV6-5 and J usage is TRBJ2-3; tentatively, D is TRBD2 (5 bases). The CDR3 extends over 14 amino acids. Germline V gives CDR1 MNHEY, CDR2 SVGAGI. Trimming took 4 bases from V and 2 from J, leaving 10 bases between them. The CDR3 coding sequence is TGTGCCAGCAGTTGGGAGCTAGACACAGATACGCAGTATTTT. It encodes CASSWELDTDTQYF.

The rearrangement uses TRBV28 and TRBJ1-2; tentatively, D is TRBD1 (6 bases). The CDR3 consists of 14 residues. In germline, CDR1 is MDHEN, CDR2 SYDVKM. V was cut by 3 bases and J by 4 bases, with 12 bases left in between. The CDR3 loop is CASSLDSRLYGYTF. Here the CDR3 DNA reads TGTGCCAGCAGTTTGGACAGTCGGCTCTATGGCTACACCTTC.

The J gene is TRBJ2-7, the V gene TRBV20-1, with D unresolved. The CDR3 is made up of 11 amino acids. Trimming took 5 bases from V and 5 from J, leaving 10 bases between them. Germline V gene data show CDR1 as DFQATT and CDR2 as SNEGSKA (reference sequence). The CDR3 reads CSAPVRNEQYF. CDR3 sequence (DNA): TGCAGTGCTCCCGTTCGGAACGAGCAGTACTTC.

This sequence joins TRBV19 and TRBJ2-5, with 11 bases aligning to TRBD2. Germline lookup yields CDR1 LNHDA and CDR2 SQIVND (reference sequence). V was clipped by 10 bases and J by 10 bases; unmatched bases: 17. CDR3 size: 15 residues. In DNA form, the CDR3 reads TGTGCCACCCAGGGTACTAGCGGGAGCAGCTGGGACCAGTACTTC. Translating gives CATQGTSGSSWDQYF.

This clone appeared once. The V call is TRBV30, the J call TRBJ2-3, with 10 nucleotides matching TRBD2. After removal of 2 bases from V and 0 bases from J, the junction contained 5 bases not matched to a gene. Germline V gene data show CDR1 as GTSNPN and CDR2 as SVGIG (reference sequence). The CDR3 extends over 16 amino acids. CDR3 sequence: CAWSLQTSGSTDTQYF. The DNA of the CDR3 is TGTGCCTGGAGTCTCCAGACTAGCGGGAGCACAGATACGCAGTATTTT.

This clone occurred once. The J gene is TRBJ2-7, the V gene TRBV18, with TRBD2 matching over 12 bases. Per the germline V gene, CDR1 is KGHSH and CDR2 is LQKENI. This CDR3 comprises 14 residues. Trimming removed 8 bases from V and 5 bases from J; junction bases left unmatched: 7. The CDR3 sequence: CASLRTSGVHEQYF. The CDR3 DNA follows: TGTGCCAGCCTAAGGACTAGCGGGGTACACGAGCAGTACTTC.

V and J are TRBV7-6 and TRBJ2-5; perhaps TRBD1 as D (6 bases). CDR3 length: 15 amino acids. CDR1 is SGHVS, CDR2 FNYEAQ, per germline. Trimming removed 6 bases from V and 5 bases from J, with 19 bases in between. DNA of the CDR3: TGTGCCAGCAGTTCTAATCTTGGGGGCTCGGAGACCCAGTACTTC. This codes for CASSSNLGGSETQYF. The whole variable domain, filled in from reference TRBV7-6 and TRBJ2-5, reads GAGVSQSPRYKVTKRGQDVALRCDPISGHVSLYWYRQALGQGPEFLTYFNYEAQQDKSGLPNDRFSAERPEGSISTLTIQRTEQRDSAMYRCASSSNLGGSETQYFGPGTRLLVL.

The chain couples TRBV6-1 to TRBJ1-2, with no clear D. The V and J ends lost 1 base and 4 bases respectively, with 13 bases between them. Germline CDR1 and CDR2: MNHNS and SASEGT. CDR3 size: 15 residues. CDR3 sequence (DNA): TGTGCCAGCAGTGAAGGACGGTCAGGTATCTATGGCTACACCTTC. It translates to CASSEGRSGIYGYTF.

This clone has ten or more counts. The chain combines TRBV30 with TRBJ2-7; 13 bases match TRBD2. J gave up 2 bases and V 1 base, and 17 bases lay outside the gene matches. The CDR3 is made up of 20 amino acids. Germline CDR1 GTSNPN, CDR2 SVGIG (reference sequence). The CDR3 loop is CAWSAAAGWGLAGITYEQYF. The CDR3 nucleotides are TGTGCCTGGAGTGCCGCTGCAGGGTGGGGACTAGCGGGAATAACCTACGAGCAGTACTTC.